These 6 T cell receptor beta chains were all obtained from the same sample, sequenced in a study of shared clonotypes between healthy human individuals (dated by TCRdb to between 2020 and 2021). Libraries were prepared through the immunoSEQ multiplex PCR assay. What TCRdb holds here is the immuneACCESS table cut down to in-frame rearrangements. Part of the clones is not present; checked against another copy, under half of the missing clones reflect an unresolved V gene, and the others are unexplained. Here the sample has some 900,000 clones; approximately 80% occur a single time. The ten largest clonotypes hold over 1.3% of the sample. The specimen was memory CD4+ T cells sorted from blood. The label giving this sample's cell subset or site can be read as: CD45RA-negative fraction. The receptor set was obtained from a man aged 18 to 35 in good health.

This clone was seen only once. One junction end disagrees with the germline gene, perhaps due to a read error. CDR3 in amino acids: CAITEDSMNTEAFF. In DNA, the CDR3 is TGTGCCATCACTGAGGACAGTATGAACACTGAAGCTTTCTTT. The chain has TRBV10-3 and TRBJ1-1, with D perhaps matching TRBD1 (6 bases). Germline CDR1 is ENHRY and CDR2 is SYGVKD. The CDR3 is 14 residues long.

The chain combines TRBV18 with TRBJ2-7; the D is unclear. This CDR3 comprises 13 residues. V was trimmed by 6 bases and J by 1 base, leaving 10 bases between them. Germline lookup yields CDR1 KGHSH and CDR2 LQKENI. The CDR3 is CASSQSRSYEQYF. CDR3 bases: TGTGCCAGCTCCCAATCGCGGTCCTACGAGCAGTACTTC. The whole variable domain, remainder taken from reference TRBV18 and TRBJ2-7, is NAGVMQNPRHLVRRRGQEARLRCSPMKGHSHVYWYRQLPEEGLKFMVYLQKENIIDESGMPKERFSAEFPKEGPSILRIQQVVRGDSAAYFCASSQSRSYEQYFGPGTRLTVT.

The V gene is TRBV5-1, the J gene TRBJ2-7; D ambiguous. Trimming took off 1 base at V and 6 bases at J, with 14 bases between the two ends. The CDR3 runs 14 residues. Germline V gene data show CDR1 as SGHRS and CDR2 as YFSETQ. Written as DNA, the CDR3 is TGCGCCAGCAGCTTGAATCCGGGCGTAGGCGAGCAGTACTTC. It translates to CASSLNPGVGEQYF.

The CDR3 loop is CASSVAAQASGNTIYF. The CDR3 DNA sequence: TGTGCCAGCAGCGTAGCTGCGCAGGCCTCTGGAAACACCATATATTTT. The V gene is TRBV9, the J gene TRBJ1-3; no definite D call. The germline V and J ends were trimmed by 0 bases and 0 bases, with 10 bases remaining between them. This CDR3 comprises 16 residues. The germline V gene encodes CDR1 SGDLS and CDR2 YYNGEE.

The chain couples TRBV29-1 to TRBJ2-2, with D perhaps TRBD1 (5 bases). V was pared by 7 bases and J by 0 bases, with 9 bases between. The CDR3 consists of 13 residues. Germline V gene data show CDR1 as SQVTM and CDR2 as ANQGSEA. The DNA for the CDR3 is TGCAGCGGAGGACATTCGAACACCGGGGAGCTGTTTTTT. This codes for CSGGHSNTGELFF.

This clone showed up just once. The chain recombines TRBV6-5 with TRBJ1-2; the D gene is possibly TRBD1 (5 bases). Germline V gene sequence: CDR1 MNHEY, CDR2 SVGAGI. The V end lost 0 bases, the J end lost 3 bases, and 8 bases lay between the germline ends. CDR3 size: 14 residues. CDR3 coding DNA: TGTGCCAGCAGTTACTCGTCAGGGTACTATGGCTACACCTTC. Translating it yields CASSYSSGYYGYTF.